This is a list of T cell receptor beta chains from one sample in a study of immune characterization of retroperitoneal liposarcoma. TCRdb fed the PCR reads into MiXCR, producing one record per CDR3 protein. The sample lists around 11,000 distinct CDR3 sequences, 22% occurring once. The material sequenced was blood. These receptors originate from a female donor with retroperitoneal liposarcoma. The CDR3 runs from the conserved cysteine through the conserved F or W. Fields, in order: CDR3 protein, CDR3 DNA, J gene, clone size, CDR3 length, D gene, V gene. A D gene is named only where the DNA matches it firmly. Clone size is shown for a subset of rows, as once, few, many or a class of expanded clone.

CASSYDSLDTQYF | TGTGCCAGCAGTTACGATTCACTAGATACGCAGTATTTT | TRBJ2-3 | many | 13 | - | TRBV6-1
CASTGTGVYEQYF | TGTGCCAGTACCGGGACAGGGGTGTACGAGCAGTACTTC | TRBJ2-7 | many | 13 | TRBD1 | TRBV6-1
CASSELAGTQETQYF | TGTGCCAGCAGTGAGCTAGCGGGTACCCAAGAGACCCAGTACTTC | TRBJ2-5 | - | 15 | TRBD2 | TRBV6-4
CASSSSGSRETQFF | TGTGCCAGCAGCTCTAGCGGGAGCAGAGAGACCCAGTTCTTC | TRBJ2-1 | few | 14 | TRBD2 | TRBV7-2
CASSWDRGQYEQYF | TGTGCCAGCAGCTGGGACAGGGGGCAATACGAGCAGTACTTC | TRBJ2-7 | - | 14 | TRBD1 | TRBV7-2
CASSTEGGYGGYTF | TGTGCCAGCAGTACGGAAGGGGGCTACGGTGGCTACACCTTC | TRBJ1-2 | medium-sized | 14 | TRBD1 | TRBV6-1
CASSVSDSPSTAQYF | TGTGCCAGCAGCGTATCGGACAGTCCCTCCACGGCCCAGTACTTC | TRBJ2-5 | once | 15 | - | TRBV9
CASSYAGPSQSQYF | TGTGCCAGCAGTTACGCGGGACCTTCTCAATCGCAGTATTTT | TRBJ2-3 | many | 14 | - | TRBV6-5
CASSDSGTSGTDTQYF | TGTGCCAGCAGTGACTCCGGGACTAGCGGCACAGATACGCAGTATTTT | TRBJ2-3 | medium-sized | 16 | TRBD2 | TRBV6-4
CASSPLTSEREDEQFF | TGTGCCAGTAGTCCGCTGACTAGCGAGAGAGAGGATGAGCAGTTCTTC | TRBJ2-1 | - | 16 | TRBD2 | TRBV19
CASSMGDRDTGELFF | TGTGCCAGCAGTATGGGGGACAGGGACACCGGGGAGCTGTTTTTT | TRBJ2-2 | many | 15 | TRBD1 | TRBV11-3